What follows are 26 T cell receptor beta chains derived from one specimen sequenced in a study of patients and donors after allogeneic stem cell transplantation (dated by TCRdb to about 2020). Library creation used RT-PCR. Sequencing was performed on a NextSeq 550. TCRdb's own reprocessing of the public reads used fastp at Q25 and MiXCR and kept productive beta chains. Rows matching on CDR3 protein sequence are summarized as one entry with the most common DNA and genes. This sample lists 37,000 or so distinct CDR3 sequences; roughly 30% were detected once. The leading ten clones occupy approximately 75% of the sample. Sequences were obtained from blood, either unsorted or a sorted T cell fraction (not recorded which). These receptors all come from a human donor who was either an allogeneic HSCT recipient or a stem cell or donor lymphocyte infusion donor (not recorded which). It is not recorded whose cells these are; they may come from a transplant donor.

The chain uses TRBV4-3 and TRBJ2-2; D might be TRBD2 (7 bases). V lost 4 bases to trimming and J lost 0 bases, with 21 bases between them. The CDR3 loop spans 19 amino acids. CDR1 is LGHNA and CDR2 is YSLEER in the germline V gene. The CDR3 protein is CASSPSNGGRTANTGELFF. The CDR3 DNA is TGCGCCAGCAGCCCCTCAAACGGGGGGCGCACCGCGAACACCGGGGAGCTGTTTTTT.

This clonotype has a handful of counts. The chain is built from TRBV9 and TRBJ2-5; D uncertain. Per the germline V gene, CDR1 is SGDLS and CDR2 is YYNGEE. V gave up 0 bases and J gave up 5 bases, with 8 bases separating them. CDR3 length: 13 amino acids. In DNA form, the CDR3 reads TGTGCCAGCAGCGTAGGTGGTTGGGAGACCCAGTACTTC. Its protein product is CASSVGGWETQYF.

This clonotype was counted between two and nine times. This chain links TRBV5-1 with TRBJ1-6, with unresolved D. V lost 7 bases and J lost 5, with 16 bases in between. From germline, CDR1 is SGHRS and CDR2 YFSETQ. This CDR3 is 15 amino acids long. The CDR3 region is CASDMDGYHNSPLHF. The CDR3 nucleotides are TGCGCCAGCGACATGGACGGATATCATAATTCACCCCTCCACTTT. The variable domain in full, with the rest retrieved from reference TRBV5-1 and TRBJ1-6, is KAGVTQTPRYLIKTRGQQVTLSCSPISGHRSVSWYQQTPGQGLQFLFEYFSETQRNKGNFPGRFSGRQFSNSRSEMNVSTLELGDSALYLCASDMDGYHNSPLHFGNGTRLTVT.

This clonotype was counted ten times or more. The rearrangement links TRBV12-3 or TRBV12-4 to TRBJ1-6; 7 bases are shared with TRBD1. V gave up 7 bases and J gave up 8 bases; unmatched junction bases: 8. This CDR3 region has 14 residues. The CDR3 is CASTSTGSDSPLHF. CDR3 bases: TGTGCCAGCACCTCGACAGGGTCGGATTCACCCCTCCACTTT.

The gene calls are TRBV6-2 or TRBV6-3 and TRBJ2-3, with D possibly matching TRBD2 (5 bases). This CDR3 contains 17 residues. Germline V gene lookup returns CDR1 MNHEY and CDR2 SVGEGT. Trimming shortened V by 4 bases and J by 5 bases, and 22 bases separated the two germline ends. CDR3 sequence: CASSSDGEAVKGDTQYF. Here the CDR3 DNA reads TGTGCCAGCAGTTCAGACGGCGAAGCGGTGAAAGGAGATACGCAGTATTTT.

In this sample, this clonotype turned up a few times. The CDR3 DNA sequence: TGCGCCAGCAGCGTTGGACAGAACACTGAAGCTTTCTTT. Translated: CASSVGQNTEAFF. The V call is TRBV5-1, the J call TRBJ1-1; D is possibly TRBD1 (5 bases). Germline V lookup: CDR1 SGHRS, CDR2 YFSETQ. CDR3 size: 13 residues. Deletions cut 4 bases from V and 1 base from J, with 8 bases between.

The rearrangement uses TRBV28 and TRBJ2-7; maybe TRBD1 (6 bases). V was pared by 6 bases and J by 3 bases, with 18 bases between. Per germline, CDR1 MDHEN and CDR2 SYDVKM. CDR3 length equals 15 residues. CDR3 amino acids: CASRKRPPRGYEQYF. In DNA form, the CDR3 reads TGTGCCAGCAGAAAGCGTCCTCCCAGGGGCTACGAGCAGTACTTC.

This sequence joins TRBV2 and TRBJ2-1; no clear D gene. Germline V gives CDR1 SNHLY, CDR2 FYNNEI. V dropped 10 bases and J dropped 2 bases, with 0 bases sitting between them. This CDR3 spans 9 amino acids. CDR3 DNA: TGTGCCACCTACAATGAGCAGTTCTTC. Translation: CATYNEQFF.

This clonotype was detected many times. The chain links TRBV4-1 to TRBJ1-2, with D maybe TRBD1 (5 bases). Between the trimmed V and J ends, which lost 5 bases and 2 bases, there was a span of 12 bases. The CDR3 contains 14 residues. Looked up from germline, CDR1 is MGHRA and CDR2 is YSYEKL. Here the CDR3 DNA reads TGCGCCAGCAGCGCGGGACGCCTAAACTATGGCTACACCTTC. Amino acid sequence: CASSAGRLNYGYTF.

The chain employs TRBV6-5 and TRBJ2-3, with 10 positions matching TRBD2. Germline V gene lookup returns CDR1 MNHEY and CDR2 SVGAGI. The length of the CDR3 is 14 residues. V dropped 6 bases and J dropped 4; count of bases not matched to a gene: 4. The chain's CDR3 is CASRAGGLADTQYF. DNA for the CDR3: TGTGCCAGCAGAGCGGGAGGGCTAGCAGATACGCAGTATTTT.

DNA for the CDR3: TGTGCCAGCAGCCCTCCGGGACTAGCGTACACAGATACGCAGTATTTT. Encoded protein: CASSPPGLAYTDTQYF. The chain is built from TRBV11-2 and TRBJ2-3, with 10 bases that match TRBD2. With 5 bases clipped from V and 2 bases from J, the junction kept 7 bases outside the gene matches. The CDR3 runs to 16 residues. Germline CDR1 SGHAT, CDR2 FQNNGV.

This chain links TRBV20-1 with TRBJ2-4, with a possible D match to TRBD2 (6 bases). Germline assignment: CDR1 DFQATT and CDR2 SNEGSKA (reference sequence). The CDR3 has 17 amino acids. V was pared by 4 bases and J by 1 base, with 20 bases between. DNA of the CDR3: TGCAGTGCTAACCCGATAGCGGCGAGGGAGGCCAAAAACATTCAGTACTTC. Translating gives CSANPIAAREAKNIQYF.

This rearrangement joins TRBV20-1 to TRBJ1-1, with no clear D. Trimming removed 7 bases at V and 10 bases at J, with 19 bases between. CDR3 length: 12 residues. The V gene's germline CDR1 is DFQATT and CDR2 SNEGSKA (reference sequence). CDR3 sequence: CSVEGESSRAFF. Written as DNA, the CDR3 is TGCAGTGTCGAGGGCGAGTCATCGCGAGCTTTCTTT.

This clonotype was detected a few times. This CDR3 reads CASSLSPRAGYTF. Here the CDR3 DNA reads TGTGCCAGCAGTTTATCACCCCGGGCTGGCTACACCTTC. The chain carries TRBV27 and TRBJ1-2; D not certain. Germline V gene lookup returns CDR1 MNHEY and CDR2 SMNVEV (reference sequence). Trimming took 0 bases from V and 7 from J, leaving 9 bases between them. CDR3 length: 13 residues.

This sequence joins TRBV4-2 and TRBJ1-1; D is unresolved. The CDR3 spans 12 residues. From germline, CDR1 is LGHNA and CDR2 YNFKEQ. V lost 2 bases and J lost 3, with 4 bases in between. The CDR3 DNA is TGTGCCAGCAGCCAAAGTTACACTGAAGCTTTCTTT. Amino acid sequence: CASSQSYTEAFF.

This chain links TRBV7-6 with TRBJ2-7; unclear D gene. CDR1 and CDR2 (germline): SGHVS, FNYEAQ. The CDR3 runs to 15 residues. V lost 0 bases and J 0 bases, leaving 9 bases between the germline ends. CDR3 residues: CASSLASGFSYEQYF. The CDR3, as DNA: TGTGCCAGCAGCTTAGCGTCGGGCTTCTCCTACGAGCAGTACTTC.

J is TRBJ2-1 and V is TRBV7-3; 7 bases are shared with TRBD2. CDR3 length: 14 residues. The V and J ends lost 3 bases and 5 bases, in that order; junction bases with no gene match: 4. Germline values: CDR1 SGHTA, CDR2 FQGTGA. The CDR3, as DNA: TGTGCCAGCAGCTTGGCTAGCGGAGACAATGAGCAGTTCTTC. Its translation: CASSLASGDNEQFF.

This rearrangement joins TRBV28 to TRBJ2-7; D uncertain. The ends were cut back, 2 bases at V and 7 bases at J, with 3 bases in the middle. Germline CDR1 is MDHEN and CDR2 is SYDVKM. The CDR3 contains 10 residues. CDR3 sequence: CASSLREQYF. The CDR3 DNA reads TGTGCCAGCAGTTTACGTGAGCAGTACTTC.

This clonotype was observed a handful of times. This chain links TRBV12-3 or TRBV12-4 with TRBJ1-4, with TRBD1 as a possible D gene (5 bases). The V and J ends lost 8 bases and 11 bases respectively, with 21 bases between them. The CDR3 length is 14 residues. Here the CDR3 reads CASRPQGTMSKLFF. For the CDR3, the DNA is TGTGCCAGCCGACCCCAAGGGACGATGAGTAAACTGTTTTTT.

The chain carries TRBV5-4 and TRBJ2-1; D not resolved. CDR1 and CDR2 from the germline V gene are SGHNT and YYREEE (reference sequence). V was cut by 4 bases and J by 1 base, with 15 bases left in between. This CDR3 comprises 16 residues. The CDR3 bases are TGTGCCAGCAGCCCTCAGACCGGGTCTTCCTACAATGAGCAGTTCTTC. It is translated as CASSPQTGSSYNEQFF.

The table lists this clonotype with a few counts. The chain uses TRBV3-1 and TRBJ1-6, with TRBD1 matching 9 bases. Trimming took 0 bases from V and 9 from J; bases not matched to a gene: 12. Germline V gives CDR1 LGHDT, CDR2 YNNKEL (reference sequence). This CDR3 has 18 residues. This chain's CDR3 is CASSQDHMSGQGSSPLHF. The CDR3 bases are TGTGCCAGCAGCCAAGATCATATGTCGGGACAGGGTAGTTCACCCCTCCACTTT.

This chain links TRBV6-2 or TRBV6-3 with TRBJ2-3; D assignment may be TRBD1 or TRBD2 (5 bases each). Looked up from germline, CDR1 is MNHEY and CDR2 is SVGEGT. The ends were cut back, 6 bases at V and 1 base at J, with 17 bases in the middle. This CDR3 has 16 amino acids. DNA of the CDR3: TGTGCCAGCAGACGGGACCTTCCGAGGGGCACAGATACGCAGTATTTT. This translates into CASRRDLPRGTDTQYF.

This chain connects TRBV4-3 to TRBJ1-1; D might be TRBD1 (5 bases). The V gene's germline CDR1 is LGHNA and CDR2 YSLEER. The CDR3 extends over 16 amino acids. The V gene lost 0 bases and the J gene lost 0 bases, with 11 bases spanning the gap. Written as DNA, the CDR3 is TGCGCCAGCAGCCAAGAGGCGGGACGGATGAACACTGAAGCTTTCTTT. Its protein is CASSQEAGRMNTEAFF.

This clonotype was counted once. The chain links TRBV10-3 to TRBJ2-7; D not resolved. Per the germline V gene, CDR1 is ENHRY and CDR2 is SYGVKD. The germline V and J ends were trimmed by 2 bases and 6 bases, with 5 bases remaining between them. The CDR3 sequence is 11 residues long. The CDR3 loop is CAISEPGEQYF. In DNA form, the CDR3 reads TGTGCCATCAGTGAGCCTGGCGAGCAGTACTTC.

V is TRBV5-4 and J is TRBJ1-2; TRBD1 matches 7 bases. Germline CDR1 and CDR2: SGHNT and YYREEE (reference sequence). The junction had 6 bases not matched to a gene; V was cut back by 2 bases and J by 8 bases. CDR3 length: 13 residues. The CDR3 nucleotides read TGTGCCAGCAGCTTACAGGGGATTGAGGGCTACACCTTC. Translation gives CASSLQGIEGYTF.

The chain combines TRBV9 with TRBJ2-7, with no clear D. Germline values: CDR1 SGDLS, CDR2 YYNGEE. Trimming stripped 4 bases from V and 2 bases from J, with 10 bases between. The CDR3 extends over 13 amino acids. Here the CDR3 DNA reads TGTGCCAGCAGCATTGGGCCTACCTACGAGCAGTACTTC. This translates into CASSIGPTYEQYF. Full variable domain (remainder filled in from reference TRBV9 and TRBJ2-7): DSGVTQTPKHLITATGQRVTLRCSPRSGDLSVYWYQQSLDQGLQFLIQYYNGEERAKGNILERFSAQQFPDLHSELNLSSLELGDSALYFCASSIGPTYEQYFGPGTRLTVT.